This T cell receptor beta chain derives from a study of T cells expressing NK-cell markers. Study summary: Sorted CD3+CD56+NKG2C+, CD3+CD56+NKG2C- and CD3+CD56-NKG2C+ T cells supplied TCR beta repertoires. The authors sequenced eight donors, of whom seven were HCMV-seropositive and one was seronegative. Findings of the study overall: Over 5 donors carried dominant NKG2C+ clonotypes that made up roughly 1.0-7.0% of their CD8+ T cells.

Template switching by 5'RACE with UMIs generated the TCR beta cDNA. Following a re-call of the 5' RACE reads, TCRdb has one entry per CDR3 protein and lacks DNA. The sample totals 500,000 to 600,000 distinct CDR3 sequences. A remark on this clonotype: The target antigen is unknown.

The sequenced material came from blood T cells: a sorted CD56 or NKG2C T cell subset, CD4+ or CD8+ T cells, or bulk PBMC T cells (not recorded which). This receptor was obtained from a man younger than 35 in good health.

CDR3 sequence reads: CASGVTPNQPQHF. The chain links TRBV12-5 to TRBJ1-5. CDR3 length: 13 amino acids. From germline, CDR1 is LGHNT and CDR2 FRNRAP.